The next 29 T cell receptor beta chains were all read from a single sample in a study of OX40 agonist ivuxolimab in advanced cancers. Assay: immunoSEQ multiplex PCR; the TCRdb copy retains only in-frame clones and omits some. This sample has under 90,000 clones; around 93% occur once, and the top ten carry roughly an eighth. The material sequenced was CD4+ or CD8+ T cells sorted from blood, taken in a trial of the OX40 agonist ivuxolimab. The receptors were sampled from an adult with an advanced solid tumor such as melanoma, head and neck, liver or kidney cancer.

The chain links TRBV9 to TRBJ1-1; a weak D match, TRBD1 (5 bases). Trimming cost V 3 bases and J 4 bases, with 13 bases left between them. The CDR3 runs 14 residues. Per germline, CDR1 SGDLS and CDR2 YYNGEE. The CDR3 region is CASSDPEGRTEAFF. DNA of the CDR3: TGTGCCAGCAGCGACCCTGAGGGGCGCACTGAAGCTTTCTTT.

The chain recombines TRBV9 with TRBJ1-4; D is undetermined. Germline V CDR1 and CDR2: SGDLS, YYNGEE. The V gene lost 3 bases and the J gene lost 6 bases, with 12 bases spanning the gap. The CDR3 length is 14 residues. CDR3 residues: CASSDSVRDEKLFF. CDR3 DNA: TGTGCCAGCAGCGATAGTGTAAGGGATGAAAAACTGTTTTTT.

The rearrangement uses TRBV6-5 and TRBJ1-6; TRBD1 might be the D (6 bases). The germline V and J ends were trimmed by 2 bases and 11 bases, with 13 bases remaining between them. The length of the CDR3 is 14 residues. Germline values: CDR1 MNHEY, CDR2 SVGAGI. In nucleotides, the CDR3 is TGTGCCAGCAGTTACGCAGGGGTATTGGCACCCCTCCACTTT. Its protein product is CASSYAGVLAPLHF.

This clone qualifies as large. This chain connects TRBV30 to TRBJ1-2, with D possibly matching TRBD1 (5 bases). This CDR3 region has 15 residues. Germline V gene sequence: CDR1 GTSNPN, CDR2 SVGIG (reference sequence). The ends were cut back, 0 bases at V and 4 bases at J, with 15 bases in the middle. CDR3 region: CAWSVGGYHIYGYTF. Written as DNA, the CDR3 is TGTGCCTGGAGTGTCGGGGGATATCACATCTATGGCTACACCTTC.

J is TRBJ2-1 and V is TRBV4-1; 7 bases map to TRBD2. V was clipped by 5 bases and J by 8 bases; unmatched bases: 15. CDR1 and CDR2 from the germline V gene are MGHRA and YSYEKL. The CDR3 totals 16 residues. The CDR3 protein is CASSAPGGSGIYEQFF. CDR3 sequence (DNA): TGCGCCAGCAGCGCTCCGGGGGGAAGCGGGATCTATGAGCAGTTCTTC.

This chain joins TRBV4-3 and TRBJ2-3, with D uncertain. Looked up from germline, CDR1 is LGHNA and CDR2 is YSLEER. The CDR3 loop spans 15 amino acids. Trimming shortened V by 0 bases and J by 2 bases, and 9 bases separated the two germline ends. CDR3 nucleotides: TGCGCCAGCAGCCAAGATAAAAGCCCCACAGATACGCAGTATTTT. It translates to CASSQDKSPTDTQYF.

The rearrangement uses TRBV4-1 and TRBJ1-1; D not certain. V lost 0 bases and J 7 bases, leaving 12 bases between the germline ends. Per the germline V gene, CDR1 is MGHRA and CDR2 is YSYEKL. The CDR3 has 14 residues. The CDR3 coding sequence is TGCGCCAGCAGCCAAGAGAGAAACTATAATGAAGCTTTCTTT. This sequence encodes CASSQERNYNEAFF.

The CDR3 spells CASSRVSYNEQFF. The CDR3 nucleotides are TGTGCCAGCAGCCGGGTTTCCTACAATGAGCAGTTCTTC. The chain links TRBV5-5 to TRBJ2-1; D unclear. V was clipped by 4 bases and J by 1 base, with 6 bases between them. From germline, CDR1 is SGHKS and CDR2 YYEKEE (reference sequence). The CDR3 totals 13 residues. The whole variable domain, filled in from reference TRBV5-5 and TRBJ2-1, reads DAGVTQSPTHLIKTRGQQVTLRCSPISGHKSVSWYQQVLGQGPQFIFQYYEKEERGRGNFPDRFSARQFPNYSSELNVNALLLGDSALYLCASSRVSYNEQFFGPGTRLTVL.

This chain links TRBV6-1 with TRBJ2-1, with D perhaps being TRBD1 or TRBD2 (6 bases each). V was cut by 5 bases and J by 7 bases, with 12 bases left in between. The CDR3 runs to 13 residues. Per the germline V gene, CDR1 is MNHNS and CDR2 is SASEGT. CDR3 amino acids: CASSRGQENEQFF. CDR3 coding DNA: TGTGCCAGCAGTCGGGGGCAAGAAAATGAGCAGTTCTTC.

The chain uses TRBV5-5 and TRBJ1-2; 10 bases match TRBD1. V shed 6 bases, J shed 3 bases, and the junction held 11 bases outside the gene matches. From germline, CDR1 is SGHKS and CDR2 YYEKEE (reference sequence). The CDR3 totals 16 residues. The CDR3 bases are TGTGCCAGCACCGAACTCGGGACAGGGGAAGACTATGGCTACACCTTC. It encodes CASTELGTGEDYGYTF.

The chain recombines TRBV19 with TRBJ2-7, with D tentatively TRBD1 (6 bases). This CDR3 is 16 amino acids long. The V gene's germline CDR1 is LNHDA and CDR2 SQIVND (reference sequence). The V and J ends lost 6 bases and 5 bases respectively, with 23 bases between them. CDR3 sequence (DNA): TGTGCCAGTAGCCCCGGTTCCTGGACAGCGACCCACGAGCAGTACTTC. The encoded protein is CASSPGSWTATHEQYF.

This rearrangement joins TRBV9 to TRBJ2-7; D gene ambiguous. The V and J ends lost 4 bases and 0 bases respectively, with 17 bases between them. This CDR3 has 16 amino acids. CDR1 and CDR2 (germline): SGDLS, YYNGEE. The CDR3 is CASSPYGAPGSYEQYF. The CDR3 DNA reads as TGTGCCAGCAGCCCCTATGGAGCACCAGGCTCCTACGAGCAGTACTTC.

The rearrangement joins TRBV19 to TRBJ1-1, with 11 bases matching TRBD1. Germline V gene lookup returns CDR1 LNHDA and CDR2 SQIVND (reference sequence). Losses at the gene ends were 7 bases for V and 2 bases for J; bases not matched to a gene: 9. The CDR3 spans 16 residues. The CDR3 spells CASTEDRGLLNTEAFF. The CDR3 nucleotides read TGTGCCAGTACCGAGGACAGGGGGCTCCTAAACACTGAAGCTTTCTTT.

The genes are TRBV9 and TRBJ2-7; D perhaps matches TRBD2 (6 bases). Germline V lookup: CDR1 SGDLS, CDR2 YYNGEE. Trimming took 2 bases from V and 0 from J, leaving 21 bases between them. The CDR3 totals 18 residues. In nucleotides, the CDR3 is TGTGCCAGCAGCGTTGGGTCGGGGGACTGGCCCGTCTCCTACGAGCAGTACTTC. It specifies CASSVGSGDWPVSYEQYF.

The chain recombines TRBV18 with TRBJ1-4; a possible D gene is TRBD1 (6 bases). Trimming pared 1 base from V and 6 bases from J, leaving 21 bases between. The CDR3 has 18 amino acids. Germline V gene sequence: CDR1 KGHSH, CDR2 LQKENI. The CDR3 DNA reads as TGTGCCAGCTCACCACTTGGGGCCCCAGGGGCCCTAGATGAAAAACTGTTTTTT. This sequence encodes CASSPLGAPGALDEKLFF. Together with reference TRBV18 and TRBJ1-4, the CDR3 gives the full variable domain: NAGVMQNPRHLVRRRGQEARLRCSPMKGHSHVYWYRQLPEEGLKFMVYLQKENIIDESGMPKERFSAEFPKEGPSILRIQQVVRGDSAAYFCASSPLGAPGALDEKLFFGSGTQLSVL.

This chain uses TRBV6-4 with TRBJ2-3; the match to TRBD2 covers 8 bases. Trimming removed 5 bases from V and 4 bases from J; junction bases left unmatched: 8. This CDR3 comprises 15 residues. Germline V gene sequence: CDR1 MRHNA, CDR2 SNTAGT. The CDR3 reads CASSTGPAGADTQYF. As DNA, the CDR3 is TGTGCCAGCAGTACCGGGCCAGCGGGGGCAGATACGCAGTATTTT.

The V gene is TRBV5-1, the J gene TRBJ2-7; TRBD1 aligns across 7 bases. V was clipped by 4 bases and J by 2 bases; unmatched bases: 6. From germline, CDR1 is SGHRS and CDR2 YFSETQ. CDR3 size: 14 residues. CDR3 bases: TGCGCCAGCAGCCTGGGACAGACCCCCTACGAGCAGTACTTC. Translated, it gives CASSLGQTPYEQYF.

This chain joins TRBV7-9 and TRBJ2-1; perhaps D is TRBD1 or TRBD2 (5 bases each). The germline V and J ends were trimmed by 5 bases and 9 bases, with 14 bases remaining between them. Germline assignment: CDR1 SEHNR and CDR2 FQNEAQ (reference sequence). This CDR3 is 13 amino acids long. CDR3 region: CASSPYEGPEQFF. CDR3 DNA sequence: TGTGCCAGCAGCCCCTACGAGGGGCCTGAGCAGTTCTTC.

The gene calls are TRBV11-2 and TRBJ2-1; D might be TRBD1 or TRBD2, each matching 5 bases. Germline loops: CDR1 SGHAT, CDR2 FQNNGV. The CDR3 covers 14 residues. With 5 bases removed from V and 8 bases from J, the gap between germline ends came to 16 bases. CDR3 sequence reads: CASSPGGGRDEQFF. The CDR3 DNA follows: TGTGCCAGCAGCCCCGGTGGGGGTCGGGATGAGCAGTTCTTC.

The chain carries TRBV4-3 and TRBJ2-7; 7 positions match TRBD1. Germline loops: CDR1 LGHNA, CDR2 YSLEER. This CDR3 has 15 amino acids. Trimming cost V 1 base and J 7 bases; bases outside gene matches: 10. The CDR3 DNA follows: TGCGCCAGCAGCCAAGTTTCGACAGGGTCCGTGGAGCAGTACTTC. It is translated as CASSQVSTGSVEQYF.

This chain joins TRBV7-3 and TRBJ2-7, with a possible D match to TRBD1 (6 bases). The CDR3 has 14 residues. Germline lookup yields CDR1 SGHTA and CDR2 FQGTGA. Trimming left V 5 bases short and J 5 bases short, with 16 bases between. Here the CDR3 reads CASSAQGNGNEQYF. DNA for the CDR3: TGTGCCAGCAGCGCACAGGGAAATGGAAACGAGCAGTACTTC.

The gene calls are TRBV4-1 and TRBJ2-3; 8 bases are shared with TRBD2. This CDR3 has 18 amino acids. V lost 3 bases and J lost 3; bases outside the gene matches: 14. The germline gives CDR1 MGHRA, CDR2 YSYEKL. This CDR3 is CASSHTPTLAGPTDTQYF. The CDR3 coding sequence is TGCGCCAGCAGCCACACCCCCACCTTAGCGGGGCCGACAGATACGCAGTATTTT.

The chain has TRBV7-3 and TRBJ2-3, with 8 bases that match TRBD2. The germline gives CDR1 SGHTA, CDR2 FQGTGA. The junction had 7 bases not matched to a gene; V was cut back by 6 bases and J by 2 bases. This CDR3 comprises 15 residues. The CDR3 reads CASSSSGRDTDTQYF. Here the CDR3 DNA reads TGTGCCAGCAGTTCGAGCGGGAGAGACACAGATACGCAGTATTTT. The full variable domain, in which reference TRBV7-3 and TRBJ2-3 provide the parts outside the CDR3, is GAGVSQTPSNKVTEKGKYVELRCDPISGHTALYWYRQSLGQGPEFLIYFQGTGAADDSGLPNDRFFAVRPEGSVSTLKIQRTERGDSAVYLCASSSSGRDTDTQYFGPGTRLTVL.

The chain combines TRBV9 with TRBJ2-5; tentative D call: TRBD1 (6 bases). This CDR3 region has 14 residues. CDR1 is SGDLS and CDR2 is YYNGEE in the germline V gene. V dropped 4 bases and J dropped 2 bases, with 12 bases sitting between them. The CDR3 loop is CASSTQGFQETQYF. The CDR3 bases are TGTGCCAGCAGCACCCAGGGGTTTCAAGAGACCCAGTACTTC. Full variable domain (outside the CDR3, taken from reference TRBV9 and TRBJ2-5): DSGVTQTPKHLITATGQRVTLRCSPRSGDLSVYWYQQSLDQGLQFLIQYYNGEERAKGNILERFSAQQFPDLHSELNLSSLELGDSALYFCASSTQGFQETQYFGPGTRLLVL.

The chain employs TRBV7-8 and TRBJ2-7, with 12 bases lining up with TRBD1. The junction had 4 bases not matched to a gene; V was cut back by 1 base and J by 3 bases. This CDR3 contains 16 residues. Germline values: CDR1 SGHVS, CDR2 FQNEAQ. The CDR3 reads CASSLVGTGGGYEQYF. The CDR3 bases are TGTGCCAGCAGCTTAGTGGGGACAGGGGGCGGCTACGAGCAGTACTTC.

The rearrangement links TRBV25-1 to TRBJ1-2; D is perhaps TRBD1 (6 bases). This CDR3 is built from 13 residues. V dropped 3 bases and J dropped 7 bases, with 12 bases sitting between them. In germline, CDR1 is MGHDK, CDR2 SYGVNS. The CDR3 region has the DNA TGTGCCAGCAGTGACCGGGGGCAGGGTGGCTACACCTTC. As protein: CASSDRGQGGYTF.

V and J are TRBV5-8 and TRBJ2-7; the D gene could be TRBD1 or TRBD2 (5 bases each). CDR1 and CDR2 (germline): SGHTS, YDEGEE. This CDR3 is 14 amino acids long. V gave up 6 bases and J gave up 5 bases, with 18 bases separating them. The CDR3 here is CASINRFGGNEQYF. In DNA, the CDR3 is TGTGCCAGCATCAACAGGTTTGGGGGAAACGAGCAGTACTTC. Complete variable domain (other parts from reference TRBV5-8 and TRBJ2-7): EAGVTQSPTHLIKTRGQQATLRCSPISGHTSVYWYQQALGLGLQFLLWYDEGEERNRGNFPPRFSGRQFPNYSSELNVNALELEDSALYLCASINRFGGNEQYFGPGTRLTVT.

The chain carries TRBV9 and TRBJ2-7; TRBD1 is a possible D gene (6 bases). The V end lost 4 bases, the J end lost 2 bases, and 13 bases lay between the germline ends. This CDR3 is 14 amino acids long. Germline CDR1 SGDLS, CDR2 YYNGEE. The CDR3 sequence is CASSLFGTTYEQYF. The CDR3 DNA sequence: TGTGCCAGCAGCCTCTTCGGGACAACCTACGAGCAGTACTTC.

As to this clone: The junction does not match germline at one end; this may be a read error. The chain links TRBV27 to TRBJ2-3; TRBD2 matches 12 bases. Germline loops: CDR1 MNHEY, CDR2 SMNVEV (reference sequence). The CDR3 length is 16 residues. CDR3 amino acids: CASSSSTSGSRDTQYF. The CDR3 DNA reads as TGTGCCAGCAGTTCCTCGACTAGCGGGAGCAGAGATACGCAGTATTTT.